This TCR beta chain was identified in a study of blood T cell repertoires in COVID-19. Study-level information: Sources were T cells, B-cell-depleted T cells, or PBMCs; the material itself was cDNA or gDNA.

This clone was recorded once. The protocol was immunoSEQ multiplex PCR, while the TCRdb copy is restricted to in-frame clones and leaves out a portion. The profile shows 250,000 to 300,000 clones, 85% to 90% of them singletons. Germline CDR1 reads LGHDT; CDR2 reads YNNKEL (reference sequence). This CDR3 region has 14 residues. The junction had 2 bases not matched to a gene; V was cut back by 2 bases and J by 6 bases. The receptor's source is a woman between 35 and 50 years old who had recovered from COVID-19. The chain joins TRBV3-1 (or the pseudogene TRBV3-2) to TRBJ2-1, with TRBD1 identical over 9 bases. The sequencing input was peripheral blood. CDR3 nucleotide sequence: TGTGCCAGCAGCCAACAGGACAGGGGCAATGAGCAGTTCTTC. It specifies CASSQQDRGNEQFF.